This paragraph covers one T cell receptor beta chain sequence. The junction had 15 bases not matched to a gene; V was cut back by 5 bases and J by 3 bases. The CDR3 consists of 17 residues. This sample was included in a study of CD8+CD57+ T cells in acquired aplastic anemia. Patients selected for sequencing had displayed CD8+CD57+ cell expansion by flow cytometry. Every one of the patients had aplastic anemia (severe, acquired). The template used for profiling TCR beta VDJ and CDR3 was genomic DNA. TCRdb passed the reads through MiXCR, listing each CDR3 protein once. The sample contains roughly 290,000 distinct CDR3 sequences, 56% of which appear only once.

The sample comprised sorted CD4+, CD8+, or CD8+CD57+ T cells (not recorded which) from PBMCs. This receptor was obtained from a human donor with aplastic anemia. The chain carries TRBV12-3 or TRBV12-4 and TRBJ2-7; 8 bases align to TRBD1. The CDR3 coding sequence is TGTGCCAGCAGTCGGTGGGAGGCAGGGGGCCTTCACTACGAGCAGTACTTC. This translates into CASSRWEAGGLHYEQYF.